This TCR beta chain emerged from a study of blood T cells in healthy people across ages. The use of a sample-barcoded 5' primer and a J-beta primer mix characterized a second PCR of roughly 6 to 11 cycles. TCRdb re-analysed the 5' RACE reads in MiXCR, keeping a single row per CDR3 protein. This table has approximately 780,000 distinct CDR3 sequences, 20% to 30% appearing once. CDR1 and CDR2 (germline): SQVTM, ANQGSEA. The V gene end was trimmed by 4 bases and the J gene end by 8 bases; junction bases not matched to a gene: 1. The CDR3 is 10 amino acids. This same sample was also part of a study on T cells of mothers and their children.

The sequenced material came from blood. The chain links TRBV29-1 to TRBJ2-5, with TRBD2 matching over 7 bases. This sequence originates from a boy younger than 18 in good health. DNA of the CDR3: TGCAGCGTTGCGGGGGGTACCCAGTACTTC. Translation: CSVAGGTQYF.